The 16 T cell receptor beta chains given below trace back to one sample, sequenced in a study of blood T cell repertoires in COVID-19. Sequencing used immunoSEQ multiplex PCR; TCRdb keeps in-frame clones, though not all of them. This sample carries over 130,000 clones, 75% to 80% of them seen once, and the ten largest clones take 2.5% to 3%. The sample comprised PBMCs or T cells enriched from blood (not recorded which). These receptors all come from a woman aged 50 to 65 who had recovered from COVID-19.

This chain joins TRBV6-5 and TRBJ2-7; D may be TRBD2 (6 bases). Germline CDR1 is MNHEY and CDR2 is SVGAGI. V was clipped by 4 bases and J by 3 bases, with 13 bases between them. The length of the CDR3 is 14 residues. In DNA form, the CDR3 reads TGTGCCAGCAGTTCTCGACCGGGGGACTACGAGCAGTACTTC. As protein: CASSSRPGDYEQYF.

The gene calls are TRBV4-1 and TRBJ1-5; D unresolved. Trimming pared 3 bases from V and 3 bases from J, leaving 12 bases between. Germline V CDR1 and CDR2: MGHRA, YSYEKL. The CDR3 is made up of 15 amino acids. The CDR3 nucleotides read TGCGCCAGCAGCCAGGATGGACGGGACAATCAGCCCCAGCATTTT. It specifies CASSQDGRDNQPQHF.

CDR3 amino acids: CASSKGRGPGNTIYF. In nucleotides, the CDR3 is TGTGCCAGCAGCAAAGGCAGGGGGCCTGGAAACACCATATATTTT. The V call is TRBV21-1, the J call TRBJ1-3; the D call in the table, TRBD1, was not verified against the DNA. TRBV21-1 is listed as a pseudogene. CDR3 length: 15 residues.

V is TRBV5-4 and J is TRBJ1-6; 7 bases fit TRBD1. V lost 3 bases, J lost 8 bases, and 5 bases stayed unmatched. This CDR3 comprises 14 residues. Germline CDR1 and CDR2: SGHNT and YYREEE (reference sequence). The CDR3 here is CASSYEGADSPLHF. The CDR3 bases are TGTGCCAGCAGCTACGAGGGGGCGGATTCACCCCTCCACTTT.

The chain is built from TRBV11-3 and TRBJ1-6; D gene ambiguous. The CDR3 is 11 residues long. The V gene's germline CDR1 is SGHNT and CDR2 YENEEA. Deletions cut 4 bases from V and 9 bases from J, with 4 bases between. The CDR3 DNA reads as TGTGCCAGCAGCTCCGGTTCACCCCTCCACTTT. It is translated as CASSSGSPLHF.

This chain joins TRBV11-2 and TRBJ1-6; 8 bases fit TRBD1. The CDR3 spans 14 residues. Germline values: CDR1 SGHAT, CDR2 FQNNGV. The trim removed 5 bases at V and 7 bases at J, leaving 4 bases unmatched. Here the CDR3 reads CASSPGQGNSPLHF. The DNA of the CDR3 is TGTGCCAGCAGCCCTGGACAGGGAAATTCACCCCTCCACTTT.

V usage is TRBV12-3 or TRBV12-4 and J usage is TRBJ1-2; possible D gene TRBD1, 5 bases. This CDR3 spans 13 amino acids. With 1 base removed from V and 6 bases from J, the gap between germline ends came to 9 bases. The CDR3 here is CASSLGVGDGYTF. The DNA of the CDR3 is TGTGCCAGCAGTTTAGGTGTAGGGGATGGCTACACCTTC.

This clone was recorded a few times. The rearrangement joins TRBV2 to TRBJ1-1; TRBD1 agrees at 7 bases. V gave up 10 bases and J gave up 5 bases; unmatched junction bases: 10. Germline V gene sequence: CDR1 SNHLY, CDR2 FYNNEI. CDR3 length equals 13 residues. In nucleotides, the CDR3 is TGTGCCACTCGGACAGGAGAGAGGACTGAAGCTTTCTTT. It yields the protein CATRTGERTEAFF.

The chain is built from TRBV2 and TRBJ2-7; no definite D call. The germline CDR1 and CDR2 sequences are SNHLY and FYNNEI. The CDR3 sequence is 12 residues long. V was trimmed by 4 bases and J by 4 bases, leaving 8 bases between them. This CDR3 reads CASSVAGYEQYF. CDR3 sequence (DNA): TGTGCCAGCAGTGTGGCCGGGTACGAGCAGTACTTC.

The chain uses TRBV3-1 (or the pseudogene TRBV3-2) and TRBJ2-5; D is undetermined. V was shortened by 5 bases and J by 3 bases, with 4 bases between the two germline ends. The CDR3 is made up of 11 amino acids. The germline gives CDR1 LGHDT, CDR2 YNNKEL (reference sequence). CDR3 DNA sequence: TGTGCCAGCAGCGTAGAAGAGACCCAGTACTTC. Translating it yields CASSVEETQYF.

The J gene is TRBJ2-1, the V gene TRBV7-8, with D hard to call. This CDR3 region has 14 residues. Trimming removed 1 base at V and 9 bases at J, with 13 bases between. Germline V gives CDR1 SGHVS, CDR2 FQNEAQ. The CDR3: CASSLGTTHGEQFF. The CDR3, as DNA: TGTGCCAGCAGCTTAGGTACCACCCACGGTGAGCAGTTCTTC.

The chain recombines TRBV19 with TRBJ2-3; the match to TRBD2 covers 7 bases. Trimming at V came to 5 bases and at J to 3 bases, leaving 8 bases not matched to a gene. CDR1 LNHDA and CDR2 SQIVND come from the germline V gene (reference sequence). The CDR3 sequence is 15 residues long. The CDR3 here is CASSAVSSGTDTQYF. The DNA for the CDR3 is TGTGCCAGTAGTGCGGTTAGTAGCGGGACAGATACGCAGTATTTT. The complete variable domain, with remaining parts taken from reference TRBV19 and TRBJ2-3, reads DGGITQSPKYLFRKEGQNVTLSCEQNLNHDAMYWYRQDPGQGLRLIYYSQIVNDFQKGDIAEGYSVSREKKESFPLTVTSAQKNPTAFYLCASSAVSSGTDTQYFGPGTRLTVL.

This chain uses TRBV12-3 or TRBV12-4 with TRBJ1-5, with 9 bases aligning to TRBD1. V trimming: 6 bases; J trimming: 7 bases; junction bases outside the gene matches: 4. The CDR3 is 13 amino acids. The CDR3 bases are TGTGCCAGCAGACAGGGGGCCAGCCAGCCCCAGCATTTT. This translates into CASRQGASQPQHF.

This chain connects TRBV5-1 to TRBJ2-1, with a weak D call TRBD1 (5 bases). The CDR3 is 15 amino acids. V was pared by 0 bases and J by 2 bases, with 9 bases between. In germline, CDR1 is SGHRS, CDR2 YFSETQ. In DNA form, the CDR3 reads TGCGCCAGCAGCTTGGCTCGCAGGGCCTACAATGAGCAGTTCTTC. Its protein product is CASSLARRAYNEQFF.

The CDR3 loop reads CASSTGTANSPLHF. In DNA form, the CDR3 reads TGTGCCAGCAGTACCGGGACAGCTAATTCACCCCTCCACTTT. V and J are TRBV6-6 and TRBJ1-6, with TRBD1 matching over 7 bases. V shed 5 bases and J 6 bases; nucleotides not matched to a gene: 4. Germline V CDR1 and CDR2: MNHNY, SVGAGI (reference sequence). The CDR3 runs to 14 residues.

This chain uses TRBV7-3 with TRBJ1-2; 8 nucleotides line up with TRBD1. The ends lost 5 bases at V and 6 bases at J; junction bases unmatched: 8. CDR1 and CDR2 from the germline V gene are SGHTA and FQGTGA. The CDR3 length is 14 residues. CDR3 region: CASSPTGARDGYTF. The CDR3 DNA sequence: TGTGCCAGCAGCCCGACAGGGGCCCGGGATGGCTACACCTTC.